This TCR beta chain was identified during a study of vaccination and CD4 T cells after COVID-19. At the level of the study: Each post-COVID sample was drawn after diagnosis, and the median interval was approximately 100 days (range 35 to 161).

Germline V lookup: CDR1 MNHEY, CDR2 SVGAGI. The CDR3 covers 18 residues. Trimming cost V 2 bases and J 1 base; bases outside gene matches: 11. The Oncomine TCR Beta short-read assay sequenced DNA from cultured CD4+ T cells. One entry per CDR3 protein results from TCRdb running MiXCR on the PCR reads. Of some 15,000 distinct CDR3 sequences in the sample, approximately 45% were seen once. Treatment defined: roughly 10-day PBMC culture with coronavirus spike peptide pools or control peptides (ViraFEST assay). As for this clonotype: The antigen is undetermined.

Sequenced: cultured CD4+ T cells from blood. The chain carries TRBV6-5 and TRBJ2-7, with 10 bases identical to TRBD1. This clonotype was obtained from a human donor with COVID-19. The CDR3 here is CASSYGTGARISSYEQYF. The CDR3 DNA follows: TGTGCCAGCAGTTACGGGACAGGGGCTAGGATAAGTTCCTACGAGCAGTACTTC.